This is a list of T cell receptor beta chains from one sample in a study of control samples from healthy donors and cancer patients. Sequencing was performed with immunoSEQ multiplex PCR; in TCRdb, only in-frame clones are kept and a portion is missing. The repertoire has 100,000 to 150,000 clones, around 93% of them found once; the top ten carry roughly 2.1%. Source material: blood. These receptors were taken from a woman aged 45-65 years in good health. Each CDR3 is given with its conserved first and last residue. D genes are given only for firm matches. Some rows mark clone size as missing; the rest say once, few, many or name a class of expanded clone.

D: -
J: TRBJ2-6
size: -
V: TRBV19
DNA: TGTGCCAGTAATCGGGGGGCCGGGGCCAACGTCCTGACTTTC
CDR3: CASNRGAGANVLTF

D: -
J: TRBJ1-1
size: -
V: TRBV19
DNA: TGTGCCAGTAGTATAGGCCAGGGTGGACGAAGGTACACTGAAGCTTTCTTT
CDR3: CASSIGQGGRRYTEAFF

D: -
J: TRBJ2-7
size: -
V: TRBV18
DNA: TGTGCCAGCTCACCAATGGGGGAACCGGGTGAGCAGTACTTC
CDR3: CASSPMGEPGEQYF

D: -
J: TRBJ1-5
size: once
V: TRBV19
DNA: TGTGCCAGTATCGGGGGTGGGGGCCGCAATCAGCCCCAGCATTTT
CDR3: CASIGGGGRNQPQHF

D: -
J: TRBJ1-4
size: -
V: TRBV30
DNA: TGTGCCTGGAGATCGTTTACAACTAATGAAAAACTGTTTTTT
CDR3: CAWRSFTTNEKLFF

D: -
J: TRBJ2-7
size: -
V: TRBV3-1/TRBV3-2
DNA: TGTGCCAGCAGCCAGGGGGTCAATCCATCCTACGAGCAGTACTTC
CDR3: CASSQGVNPSYEQYF

D: TRBD2
J: TRBJ2-3
size: -
V: TRBV6-1
DNA: TGTGCCAGCAGTGAACTAGCGGGTACAGATACGCAGTATTTT
CDR3: CASSELAGTDTQYF

D: TRBD1
J: TRBJ1-2
size: once
V: TRBV2
DNA: TGTGCCAGCGGGAACCGGGACAGGGGGCGCGGTCGGTATGGCTACACCTTC
CDR3: CASGNRDRGRGRYGYTF

D: -
J: TRBJ1-4
size: -
V: TRBV5-1
DNA: TGCGCCAGCAGCGGGGGAGGGGTGAATGAAAAACTGTTTTTT
CDR3: CASSGGGVNEKLFF

D: TRBD1
J: TRBJ2-7
size: -
V: TRBV9
DNA: TGTGCCAGCAGCATCGGGACAGGGGAGGACGAGCAGTACTTC
CDR3: CASSIGTGEDEQYF

D: -
J: TRBJ2-7
size: -
V: TRBV3-1/TRBV3-2
DNA: TGTGCCAGCAGCTTCTTAGGAGGGGGCGGGCAGCAGTACTTC
CDR3: CASSFLGGGGQQYF

D: -
J: TRBJ1-2
size: medium-sized
V: TRBV7-9
DNA: TGTGCCAGCAGGGGCCAGGATCAGTGGGATGGCTACACCTTC
CDR3: CASRGQDQWDGYTF

D: -
J: TRBJ1-1
size: once
V: TRBV29-1
DNA: TGCAGCGTTGTGGCAGCCATGAACACTGAAGCTTTCTTT
CDR3: CSVVAAMNTEAFF

D: -
J: TRBJ2-3
size: -
V: TRBV5-1
DNA: TGCGCCAGCAACCCTCGGCCAGCGAGCACAGATACGCAGTATTTT
CDR3: CASNPRPASTDTQYF

D: -
J: TRBJ1-2
size: -
V: TRBV6-1
DNA: TGTGCCAGCAGTGACGGGGACATAATTGTCGGAGGCTACACCTTC
CDR3: CASSDGDIIVGGYTF

D: TRBD1
J: TRBJ2-7
size: -
V: TRBV29-1
DNA: TGCAGCGTCTCTTCGGGTGCAGGGGGCTTGGAGCAGTACTTC
CDR3: CSVSSGAGGLEQYF

D: -
J: TRBJ1-5
size: -
V: TRBV27
DNA: TGTGCCAGCAGTTTCCGAGGAGCGAATCAGCCCCAGCATTTT
CDR3: CASSFRGANQPQHF

D: -
J: TRBJ1-3
size: -
V: TRBV4-2
DNA: TGTGCCAGCAGCCAAGGCGGAAACACCATATATTTT
CDR3: CASSQGGNTIYF

D: TRBD2
J: TRBJ2-1
size: -
V: TRBV20-1
DNA: TGCAGTGCTAGTTACCCGGGTCGGCACCCTACCGGGACTAGCGGGAGGAATGAGCAGTTCTTC
CDR3: CSASYPGRHPTGTSGRNEQFF

D: TRBD2
J: TRBJ2-5
size: -
V: TRBV11-2
DNA: TGTGCCAGCAGCACCGGACTAGCGGGAGAAGAGACCCAGTACTTC
CDR3: CASSTGLAGEETQYF

D: -
J: TRBJ1-2
size: -
V: TRBV18
DNA: TGTGCCAGCTCACCAGCGGGGATCGACTATGGCTACACCTTC
CDR3: CASSPAGIDYGYTF

D: -
J: TRBJ2-1
size: -
V: TRBV11-3
DNA: TGTGCCAGCAGCTTAGAGGCGAGCTCCTACAATGAGCAGTTCTTC
CDR3: CASSLEASSYNEQFF

D: -
J: TRBJ2-7
size: -
V: TRBV6-1
DNA: TGTGCCAGCAGTGAATCCCACTACGAGCAGTACTTC
CDR3: CASSESHYEQYF

D: TRBD1
J: TRBJ1-4
size: -
V: TRBV13
DNA: TGTGCCAGCAGCTCGGGACAGGAAAATGAAAAACTGTTTTTT
CDR3: CASSSGQENEKLFF

D: -
J: TRBJ1-5
size: -
V: TRBV6-6
DNA: TGTGCCAGCAGGCCGGACGGTTCCAATCAGCCCCAGCATTTT
CDR3: CASRPDGSNQPQHF

D: TRBD1
J: TRBJ2-3
size: -
V: TRBV28
DNA: TGTGCCAGCAGTTTATTTAGAGGGACAGGGGGCCCAGATACGCAGTATTTT
CDR3: CASSLFRGTGGPDTQYF

D: TRBD1
J: TRBJ1-1
size: -
V: TRBV6-5
DNA: TGTGCCAGCAGTCAGCCCCGGACAGGTAACACTGAAGCTTTCTTT
CDR3: CASSQPRTGNTEAFF

D: -
J: TRBJ1-2
size: -
V: TRBV11-2
DNA: TGTGCCAGCAGTTGGAGGGGGGGCTCGGATGGCTACACCTTC
CDR3: CASSWRGGSDGYTF

D: -
J: TRBJ1-2
size: -
V: TRBV4-2
DNA: TGTGCCAGCAGCCAAGTAAAGGACACCGGCTTTGGCTACACCTTC
CDR3: CASSQVKDTGFGYTF

D: -
J: TRBJ2-7
size: -
V: TRBV5-1
DNA: TGCGCCAGCAGCTTGGATCCGGGAACCCTTTACGAGCAGTACTTC
CDR3: CASSLDPGTLYEQYF

D: -
J: TRBJ1-1
size: -
V: TRBV29-1
DNA: TGCAGCGTTGGGGTTCTGGTGAACACTGAAGCTTTCTTT
CDR3: CSVGVLVNTEAFF

D: -
J: TRBJ1-4
size: -
V: TRBV14
DNA: TGTGCCAGCAGCCCTACGGTCTCCCCAGAAGAAAAAATGTTTTTT
CDR3: CASSPTVSPEEKMFF

D: -
J: TRBJ1-1
size: -
V: TRBV6-5
DNA: TGTGCCAGCAGTCCCCTAAACGCTGAAGCTTTCTTT
CDR3: CASSPLNAEAFF

D: -
J: TRBJ2-3
size: -
V: TRBV5-1
DNA: TGCGCCAGCAGCTTGGAGGGGAGCACAGATACGCAGTATTTT
CDR3: CASSLEGSTDTQYF

D: TRBD2
J: TRBJ2-1
size: -
V: TRBV29-1
DNA: TGCAGCGTTGAAGGTAGCGGGGCGGTCGATTGGCAGTTCTTC
CDR3: CSVEGSGAVDWQFF

D: -
J: TRBJ1-1
size: -
V: TRBV7-9
DNA: TGTGCCAGCAGCCCCTACGGGGCCGGGCCTACTGAAGCTTTCTTT
CDR3: CASSPYGAGPTEAFF

D: TRBD2
J: TRBJ2-3
size: -
V: TRBV5-1
DNA: TGCGCCAGCAGCGCCGGGACTAGCGGGGGAACAGATACGCAGTATTTT
CDR3: CASSAGTSGGTDTQYF

D: TRBD1
J: TRBJ1-2
size: -
V: TRBV3-1/TRBV3-2
DNA: TGTGCCAGCAGCCGACAGGGAGGTCCCTTTAACTATGGCTACACCTTC
CDR3: CASSRQGGPFNYGYTF

D: TRBD1
J: TRBJ1-4
size: -
V: TRBV18
DNA: TGTGCCAGCTCACAGGACAGGGTTAAACTGTTTTTT
CDR3: CASSQDRVKLFF

D: TRBD2
J: TRBJ2-3
size: -
V: TRBV15
DNA: TGTGCCACCAGCAGAGATCTAGCGGGTAGCACAGATACGCAGTATTTT
CDR3: CATSRDLAGSTDTQYF

D: -
J: TRBJ2-3
size: -
V: TRBV29-1
DNA: TGCAGCGTGAGGGTCGGCGGTGGCACAGATACGCAGTATTTT
CDR3: CSVRVGGGTDTQYF

D: -
J: TRBJ2-7
size: once
V: TRBV28
DNA: TGTGCCAGCAGTTTAGGGCCAAGGGAGCAGTACTTC
CDR3: CASSLGPREQYF

D: TRBD2
J: TRBJ2-7
size: -
V: TRBV7-6
DNA: TGTGCCAGCAGCCTCCAGACTAGCTTGGGAGGCGAGCAGTACTTC
CDR3: CASSLQTSLGGEQYF

D: -
J: TRBJ1-5
size: -
V: TRBV7-9
DNA: TGTGCCAGCAGCCAAACCGGGACACTGGGCAATCAGCCCCAGCATTTT
CDR3: CASSQTGTLGNQPQHF

D: -
J: TRBJ1-4
size: -
V: TRBV7-8
DNA: TGTGCCAGCAGTCATAGCGCCGGACAGTTCCGTTTTACTAATGAAAAACTGTTTTTT
CDR3: CASSHSAGQFRFTNEKLFF

D: -
J: TRBJ1-3
size: -
V: TRBV6-6
DNA: TGTGCCAGCATTCAAGGGAATCAAAACACCATATATTTT
CDR3: CASIQGNQNTIYF

D: TRBD1
J: TRBJ1-1
size: -
V: TRBV2
DNA: TGTGCCAGCAGGAGAGACAGGGCTTGGGGCACTGAAGCTTTCTTT
CDR3: CASRRDRAWGTEAFF

D: -
J: TRBJ2-7
size: -
V: TRBV28
DNA: TGTGCCAGCAGTTTATTGGGGCAGACCTACGAGCAGTACTTC
CDR3: CASSLLGQTYEQYF

D: TRBD1
J: TRBJ1-6
size: -
V: TRBV28
DNA: TGTGCCAGCAGTTCGCTACAGGGGAATAATTCACCCCTCCACTTT
CDR3: CASSSLQGNNSPLHF

D: TRBD1
J: TRBJ2-7
size: -
V: TRBV4-1
DNA: TGCGCCAGCAGCCTCGGGACAGGACCCTACGAGCAGTACTTC
CDR3: CASSLGTGPYEQYF

D: -
J: TRBJ2-1
size: once
V: TRBV7-8
DNA: TGTGCCAGCAGCTTAGGAACTGGGTTAGCGGACAACAATGAGCAGTTCTTC
CDR3: CASSLGTGLADNNEQFF

D: TRBD2
J: TRBJ2-5
size: -
V: TRBV6-1
DNA: TGTGCCAGTTCGGGGGGAGAGACCCAGTACTTC
CDR3: CASSGGETQYF

D: -
J: TRBJ1-1
size: -
V: TRBV2
DNA: TGTGCCAGCACGGATTCCGCGAACACTGAAGCTTTCTTT
CDR3: CASTDSANTEAFF

D: -
J: TRBJ2-7
size: -
V: TRBV28
DNA: TGTGCCAGCAGTCGGGCAGGAATCTCCTACGAGCAGTACTTC
CDR3: CASSRAGISYEQYF